The 28 T cell receptor beta chains in this list originate from one sample, sequenced in a study of PD-L1 blockade in urothelial cancer. Using immunoSEQ multiplex PCR, the repertoire was profiled, and TCRdb retains in-frame clones only, with some absent. Found here are about 39,000 clones, more than 85% of them singletons; the top ten hold around 2%. Material: PBMCs, obtained around atezolizumab (anti-PD-L1) treatment. The source is a man aged 55-75 years with urothelial cancer.

The chain combines TRBV5-6 with TRBJ2-7; 9 bases agree with TRBD2. The CDR3 covers 15 residues. The V segment lost 1 base and the J segment 3 bases; nucleotides outside the gene matches: 5. Looked up from germline, CDR1 is SGHDT and CDR2 is YYEEEE. The CDR3, as DNA: TGTGCCAGCAGCTTGTTAGCGGGGGATTACTACGAGCAGTACTTC. Amino acids: CASSLLAGDYYEQYF.

The chain employs TRBV9 and TRBJ2-1; 7 bases are shared with TRBD2. V was clipped by 3 bases and J by 5 bases; unmatched bases: 14. Looked up from germline, CDR1 is SGDLS and CDR2 is YYNGEE. The CDR3 consists of 17 residues. CDR3 sequence: CASSAHLRELAHNEQFF. The CDR3 DNA reads as TGTGCCAGCAGCGCCCACCTGAGGGAACTAGCGCACAATGAGCAGTTCTTC.

J is TRBJ2-7 and V is TRBV27; 13 positions match TRBD2. The CDR3 spans 14 residues. The trim removed 7 bases at V and 7 bases at J, leaving 7 bases unmatched. Germline CDR1 and CDR2: MNHEY and SMNVEV (reference sequence). CDR3 nucleotide sequence: TGTGCCAGCACCCGGACTAGCGGGAGTTATGAGCAGTACTTC. It is translated as CASTRTSGSYEQYF.

The CDR3 sequence: CATSRAGGPRLQETQYF. CDR3 nucleotides: TGTGCCACCAGCAGAGCGGGGGGGCCACGACTCCAAGAGACCCAGTACTTC. The chain uses TRBV15 and TRBJ2-5; 8 positions match TRBD2. CDR1 LNHNV and CDR2 YYDKDF come from the germline V gene (reference sequence). The trim removed 1 base at V and 1 base at J, leaving 8 bases unmatched. CDR3 size: 17 residues.

This chain connects TRBV6-5 to TRBJ2-7; D remains unclear. There are 13 residues in the CDR3. The V gene's germline CDR1 is MNHEY and CDR2 SVGAGI. Trimming cost V 7 bases and J 6 bases, with 16 bases left between them. In DNA form, the CDR3 reads TGTGCCAGCACTACCTTATCGGGTGCCGAGCAGTACTTC. It is translated as CASTTLSGAEQYF.

The V call is TRBV27, the J call TRBJ2-1; no clear D gene. This CDR3 has 12 residues. The ends were cut back, 2 bases at V and 9 bases at J, with 8 bases in the middle. Per the germline V gene, CDR1 is MNHEY and CDR2 is SMNVEV (reference sequence). CDR3 bases: TGTGCCAGCAGTTTACCTTTCGGTGAGCAGTTCTTC. Its translation is CASSLPFGEQFF.

The genes are TRBV14 and TRBJ2-3; 11 positions match TRBD2. The CDR3 extends over 17 amino acids. Germline CDR1 is SGHDN and CDR2 is FVKESK. Losses at the gene ends were 4 bases for V and 2 bases for J; bases not matched to a gene: 8. The CDR3 DNA sequence: TGTGCCAGCAGCCGTCGAACTAGCGGGGGCTTCACAGATACGCAGTATTTT. Protein product: CASSRRTSGGFTDTQYF.

The chain couples TRBV6-1 to TRBJ1-6, with a possible D match to TRBD1 (6 bases). CDR3 length equals 14 residues. Germline V lookup: CDR1 MNHNS, CDR2 SASEGT. The ends were cut back, 6 bases at V and 9 bases at J, with 15 bases in the middle. CDR3 amino acids: CASRITGLGSPLHF. The CDR3 DNA reads TGTGCCAGCAGAATTACAGGGTTGGGTTCACCCCTCCACTTT.

J is TRBJ1-2 and V is TRBV29-1; 9 bases map to TRBD1. The germline gives CDR1 SQVTM, CDR2 ANQGSEA. This CDR3 region has 17 residues. Trimming took 0 bases from V and 3 from J; bases not matched to a gene: 11. The CDR3 is CSVEDPYHRDRDYGYTF. The CDR3 DNA is TGCAGCGTTGAAGATCCTTACCACCGGGACAGGGACTATGGCTACACCTTC.

This chain connects TRBV11-2 to TRBJ1-2; no clear D. This CDR3 spans 14 amino acids. With 1 base removed from V and 2 bases from J, the gap between germline ends came to 8 bases. CDR1 is SGHAT and CDR2 is FQNNGV in the germline V gene. The CDR3 loop reads CASSLVAGNYGYTF. The CDR3 DNA sequence: TGTGCCAGCAGCTTAGTAGCGGGCAACTATGGCTACACCTTC.

This sequence joins TRBV15 and TRBJ2-7; 11 bases line up with TRBD2. The CDR3 has 14 residues. The germline V gene encodes CDR1 LNHNV and CDR2 YYDKDF (reference sequence). The ends lost 2 bases at V and 7 bases at J; junction bases unmatched: 4. CDR3 coding DNA: TGTGCCACCAGCAGATCCGGACTAGCGGGTGAGCAGTACTTC. This codes for CATSRSGLAGEQYF.

The chain couples TRBV5-1 to TRBJ2-2; D is unresolved. V shed 7 bases and J shed 2 bases, with 9 bases lying between them. The CDR3 is made up of 13 amino acids. Germline assignment: CDR1 SGHRS and CDR2 YFSETQ. The CDR3 region has the DNA TGCGCCAGCGCGGAGAGCAACACCGGGGAGCTGTTTTTT. Protein sequence: CASAESNTGELFF.

The chain employs TRBV6-5 and TRBJ2-2, with 8 bases that match TRBD2. Germline V CDR1 and CDR2: MNHEY, SVGAGI. The J segment lost 8 bases and the V segment lost 6 bases, leaving 11 bases of the junction unmatched. The CDR3 is 15 amino acids. The CDR3 reads CASRPLTGGPGELFF. CDR3 sequence (DNA): TGTGCCAGCAGACCCCTGACGGGGGGGCCGGGGGAGCTGTTTTTT.

This clone has only one observation. This chain connects TRBV4-1 to TRBJ2-7, with 10 bases fitting TRBD1. The length of the CDR3 is 18 residues. The germline V gene encodes CDR1 MGHRA and CDR2 YSYEKL. Losses at the gene ends were 0 bases for V and 1 base for J; bases not matched to a gene: 9. The CDR3 sequence: CASSQDLSGTGASYEQYF. Here the CDR3 DNA reads TGCGCCAGCAGCCAAGATCTCTCAGGGACAGGGGCATCCTACGAGCAGTACTTC.

V is TRBV5-1 and J is TRBJ2-1, with 7 bases matching TRBD2. CDR1 is SGHRS, CDR2 YFSETQ, per germline. This CDR3 is built from 15 residues. V shed 2 bases, J shed 8 bases, and the junction held 10 bases outside the gene matches. CDR3 bases: TGCGCCAGCAGCTTAGGAACTAGCGTCTTGGATGAGCAGTTCTTC. Protein sequence: CASSLGTSVLDEQFF.

J is TRBJ1-2 and V is TRBV11-3; perhaps TRBD1 as D (5 bases). CDR3 length equals 14 residues. The germline V gene has CDR1 SGHNT and CDR2 YENEEA. V was clipped by 2 bases and J by 8 bases, with 15 bases between them. CDR3 in amino acids: CASSLSVGAIGYTF. The CDR3 coding sequence is TGTGCCAGCAGCTTAAGTGTAGGGGCTATCGGCTACACCTTC.

CDR3 protein: CASGGGWIGANVLTF. CDR3 coding DNA: TGTGCCAGCGGAGGTGGATGGATCGGGGCCAACGTCCTGACTTTC. V is TRBV5-6 and J is TRBJ2-6, with D perhaps matching TRBD2 (5 bases). Germline V lookup: CDR1 SGHDT, CDR2 YYEEEE. V shed 7 bases and J shed 4 bases, with 15 bases lying between them. The CDR3 covers 15 residues.

This clone has only one observation. The same CDR3 arises from other DNA sequences in this sample as well. The gene calls are TRBV18 and TRBJ2-7, with D perhaps matching TRBD1 (7 bases). This CDR3 is built from 15 residues. Germline-derived CDR1 and CDR2 are KGHSH and LQKENI. V gave up 3 bases and J gave up 2 bases, with 14 bases separating them. The CDR3 DNA reads TGTGCCAGCTCACCCGGGGCAGGGGGGCCCTACGAGCAGTACTTC. Translation: CASSPGAGGPYEQYF.

V gene TRBV4-3 combines with J gene TRBJ2-1; 7 bases are a match to TRBD2. The CDR3 totals 16 residues. With V trimmed by 0 bases and J by 9 bases, 11 bases remained unmatched. Germline-derived CDR1 and CDR2 are LGHNA and YSLEER. CDR3 in DNA: TGCGCCAGCAGCCAAGATCTGGGGGGGGGTCGTTCTGAGCAGTTCTTC. Translating gives CASSQDLGGGRSEQFF.

This clone was picked up one time. The rearrangement uses TRBV7-9 and TRBJ2-7; 11 bases agree with TRBD2. The CDR3 runs 14 residues. CDR1 SEHNR and CDR2 FQNEAQ come from the germline V gene (reference sequence). V lost 5 bases and J lost 7; bases outside the gene matches: 7. The CDR3 is CASSVGSGGVEQYF. In DNA form, the CDR3 reads TGTGCCAGCAGCGTAGGTAGCGGGGGGGTTGAGCAGTACTTC.

The chain combines TRBV18 with TRBJ2-3; 9 bases line up with TRBD2. Germline V gene lookup returns CDR1 KGHSH and CDR2 LQKENI. CDR3 size: 16 residues. V lost 0 bases to trimming and J lost 4 bases; unmatched junction nucleotides: 5. CDR3 loop: CASSPPGGGGADTQYF. As DNA, the CDR3 is TGTGCCAGCTCACCACCGGGCGGGGGGGGAGCAGATACGCAGTATTTT.

This clone came up once. V usage is TRBV30 and J usage is TRBJ2-7; tentatively, D is TRBD1 (5 bases). CDR1 GTSNPN and CDR2 SVGIG come from the germline V gene (reference sequence). Trimming took off 5 bases at V and 5 bases at J, with 16 bases between the two ends. The length of the CDR3 is 13 residues. The CDR3 region has the DNA TGTGCCTGGGCAGGGCAGGGCTTCGACGAGCAGTACTTC. As protein: CAWAGQGFDEQYF.

The chain uses TRBV5-6 and TRBJ1-6, with TRBD1 identical over 9 bases. Per germline, CDR1 SGHDT and CDR2 YYEEEE. The CDR3 loop spans 16 amino acids. J lost 3 bases, V lost 2 bases, and 3 bases had no gene match. The CDR3 spells CASSFSTGGYNSPLHF. CDR3 in DNA: TGTGCCAGCAGCTTTTCGACAGGGGGCTATAATTCACCCCTCCACTTT.

This clone was picked up one time. The rearrangement joins TRBV28 to TRBJ2-7; 10 bases map to TRBD2. Germline lookup yields CDR1 MDHEN and CDR2 SYDVKM. The CDR3 has 14 residues. J was trimmed by 0 bases and V by 8 bases; bases with no gene match: 4. The CDR3 nucleotides read TGTGCCAGCGGGCTAGCGGGAGTCTCCTACGAGCAGTACTTC. Protein sequence: CASGLAGVSYEQYF.

V and J are TRBV4-2 and TRBJ1-5; D is perhaps TRBD1 (6 bases). The germline V gene has CDR1 LGHNA and CDR2 YNFKEQ. The CDR3 sequence is 16 residues long. V was trimmed by 3 bases and J by 0 bases, leaving 12 bases between them. The DNA for the CDR3 is TGTGCCAGCAGCCACGAGGGGGGGCATAGCAATCAGCCCCAGCATTTT. It encodes CASSHEGGHSNQPQHF.

This clone appeared a single time. This sequence joins TRBV7-2 and TRBJ2-7, with a tentative D call TRBD1 (5 bases). CDR3 length equals 13 residues. CDR1 is SGHTA, CDR2 FQGNSA, per germline. V lost 3 bases, J lost 4 bases, and 10 bases lay in between. CDR3: CASSFSQGYEQYF. The CDR3 bases are TGTGCCAGCAGCTTTAGCCAGGGTTACGAGCAGTACTTC. The whole variable domain, filled in from reference TRBV7-2 and TRBJ2-7, reads GAGVSQSPSNKVTEKGKDVELRCDPISGHTALYWYRQSLGQGLEFLIYFQGNSAPDKSGLPSDRFSAERTGGSVSTLTIQRTQQEDSAVYLCASSFSQGYEQYFGPGTRLTVT.

This chain links TRBV5-4 with TRBJ1-2, with D possibly matching TRBD1 (6 bases). The germline gives CDR1 SGHNT, CDR2 YYREEE (reference sequence). The germline V and J ends were trimmed by 4 bases and 3 bases, with 10 bases remaining between them. This CDR3 is built from 13 residues. The DNA of the CDR3 is TGTGCCAGCAGCGCGGACAGCTACTATGGCTACACCTTC. Translation: CASSADSYYGYTF. Combining the CDR3 with reference TRBV5-4 and TRBJ1-2 gives the whole variable domain ETGVTQSPTHLIKTRGQQVTLRCSSQSGHNTVSWYQQALGQGPQFIFQYYREEENGRGNFPPRFSGLQFPNYSSELNVNALELDDSALYLCASSADSYYGYTFGSGTRLTVV.

J is TRBJ1-4 and V is TRBV19, with D maybe TRBD1 (5 bases). The CDR3 has 15 residues. Trimming pared 3 bases from V and 7 bases from J, leaving 15 bases between. Germline CDR1 is LNHDA and CDR2 is SQIVND (reference sequence). The CDR3 region has the DNA TGTGCCAGTAGTATTCGGGGACCGCGGGGTGAAAAACTGTTTTTT. Amino acids: CASSIRGPRGEKLFF.